The 18 T cell receptor beta chains below all came from one sample that was sequenced in a study of control samples from healthy donors and cancer patients. Assay used: immunoSEQ multiplex PCR; TCRdb lists only in-frame clones, some missing. The data show some 140,000 clones, roughly 89% seen once. The source material was blood. All receptors come from a young man in good health.

The chain recombines TRBV11-3 with TRBJ1-2; 7 bases fit TRBD1. CDR3 length equals 13 residues. J lost 1 base, V lost 5 bases, and 1 base had no gene match. Germline V lookup: CDR1 SGHNT, CDR2 YENEEA. CDR3 nucleotides: TGTGCCAGCAGCGACAGGGTTAACTATGGCTACACCTTC. The encoded protein is CASSDRVNYGYTF.

The V gene is TRBV12-3 or TRBV12-4, the J gene TRBJ1-1, with TRBD1 matching 7 bases. V lost 7 bases to trimming and J lost 10 bases; unmatched junction nucleotides: 6. This CDR3 has 11 amino acids. CDR3 residues: CASTGQVRAFF. In nucleotides, the CDR3 is TGTGCCAGCACAGGACAGGTTAGAGCTTTCTTT.

This chain joins TRBV7-9 and TRBJ2-1; maybe TRBD1 (6 bases). The CDR3 loop spans 17 amino acids. Germline loops: CDR1 SEHNR, CDR2 FQNEAQ (reference sequence). V gave up 0 bases and J gave up 3 bases, with 15 bases separating them. The CDR3, as DNA: TGTGCCAGCAGCTTAGCCCCCCGGGACACCGTCTACAATGAGCAGTTCTTC. Translation gives CASSLAPRDTVYNEQFF.

The chain employs TRBV27 and TRBJ1-4; D might be TRBD1 (6 bases). This CDR3 contains 12 residues. Germline V gene lookup returns CDR1 MNHEY and CDR2 SMNVEV (reference sequence). The germline V and J ends were trimmed by 6 bases and 7 bases, with 9 bases remaining between them. CDR3 nucleotide sequence: TGTGCCAGCAGAGCCAGGGGTGAAAAACTGTTTTTT. It yields the protein CASRARGEKLFF.

The chain recombines TRBV27 with TRBJ1-1, with D maybe TRBD1 (5 bases). With 6 bases removed from V and 2 bases from J, the gap between germline ends came to 13 bases. This CDR3 comprises 14 residues. Germline CDR1 reads MNHEY; CDR2 reads SMNVEV (reference sequence). The CDR3 protein is CASRIVGGNTEAFF. The CDR3 nucleotides are TGTGCCAGCAGGATTGTCGGGGGTAACACTGAAGCTTTCTTT.

This rearrangement joins TRBV7-2 to TRBJ2-3, with TRBD2 matching over 14 bases. Germline assignment: CDR1 SGHTA and CDR2 FQGNSA. V shed 6 bases, J shed 4 bases, and the junction held 9 bases outside the gene matches. The CDR3 length is 17 residues. The CDR3 loop is CASSSGTSGSWADTQYF. CDR3 nucleotides: TGTGCCAGCAGTTCCGGGACTAGCGGGAGTTGGGCAGATACGCAGTATTTT.

The chain employs TRBV30 and TRBJ1-1; D not resolved. The CDR3 runs to 15 residues. The germline V gene encodes CDR1 GTSNPN and CDR2 SVGIG (reference sequence). Trimming removed 0 bases at V and 0 bases at J, with 11 bases between. The CDR3 reads CAWSVLAALNTEAFF. The CDR3 DNA reads as TGTGCCTGGAGTGTACTCGCAGCCCTGAACACTGAAGCTTTCTTT.

This clone showed up just a few times. The chain employs TRBV7-9 and TRBJ1-5; TRBD1 agrees at 7 bases. Per the germline V gene, CDR1 is SEHNR and CDR2 is FQNEAQ (reference sequence). This CDR3 comprises 14 residues. Trimming removed 5 bases from V and 5 bases from J; junction bases left unmatched: 6. Here the CDR3 DNA reads TGTGCCAGCAGCCTGACAGGGCTCCATCAGCCCCAGCATTTT. It specifies CASSLTGLHQPQHF.

The chain carries TRBV28 and TRBJ2-7; no clear D. The V end was cut by 3 bases, the J end by 4 bases, with 7 bases between. Germline CDR1 and CDR2: MDHEN and SYDVKM. This CDR3 is 12 amino acids long. CDR3 in amino acids: CASSFLGYEQYF. The CDR3 DNA sequence: TGTGCCAGCAGTTTTTTGGGGTACGAGCAGTACTTC.

J is TRBJ2-6 and V is TRBV29-1; TRBD1 aligns across 9 bases. CDR1 is SQVTM, CDR2 ANQGSEA, per germline. The trim removed 6 bases at V and 0 bases at J, leaving 6 bases unmatched. The CDR3 sequence is 16 residues long. The CDR3 reads CSVRDRVSSGANVLTF. DNA for the CDR3: TGCAGCGTCCGGGACAGGGTTAGCTCTGGGGCCAACGTCCTGACTTTC. Full variable domain (rest looked up from reference TRBV29-1 and TRBJ2-6): SAVISQKPSRDICQRGTSLTIQCQVDSQVTMMFWYRQQPGQSLTLIATANQGSEATYESGFVIDKFPISRPNLTFSTLTVSNMSPEDSSIYLCSVRDRVSSGANVLTFGAGSRLTVL.

J is TRBJ2-7 and V is TRBV10-3; 11 nucleotides agree with TRBD2. The germline V gene encodes CDR1 ENHRY and CDR2 SYGVKD. This CDR3 has 19 residues. V gave up 0 bases and J gave up 6 bases; unmatched junction bases: 16. In nucleotides, the CDR3 is TGTGCCATCAGTGAGTCTAAGTTTTCTACTAGCGGGAGCCGGTCCGAGCAGTACTTC. It encodes CAISESKFSTSGSRSEQYF.

The DNA for the CDR3 is TGTGCCAGTAGTATTGGCTCGGGATTTACTGAGCAGTTCTTC. Translating gives CASSIGSGFTEQFF. The V and J genes are TRBV19 and TRBJ2-1, with a weak D call TRBD2 (5 bases). The V end lost 3 bases, the J end lost 9 bases, and 15 bases lay between the germline ends. Per germline, CDR1 LNHDA and CDR2 SQIVND (reference sequence). This CDR3 region has 14 residues.

V gene TRBV19 combines with J gene TRBJ2-6; D possibly corresponds to TRBD1 (5 bases). This CDR3 has 17 amino acids. Germline-derived CDR1 and CDR2 are LNHDA and SQIVND (reference sequence). Trimming removed 5 bases at V and 0 bases at J, with 14 bases between. The CDR3 DNA follows: TGTGCCAGTAGTGAGACCGGAGACAGCTCTGGGGCCAACGTCCTGACTTTC. Its protein product is CASSETGDSSGANVLTF.

This clone turned up a few times. As DNA, the CDR3 is TGTGCCAGCAGTAGAGATAGTTGGGGGATGAACACTGAAGCTTTCTTT. Amino acids: CASSRDSWGMNTEAFF. J is TRBJ1-1 and V is TRBV28; TRBD1 is a possible D gene (5 bases). V dropped 5 bases and J dropped 0 bases, with 16 bases sitting between them. Germline values: CDR1 MDHEN, CDR2 SYDVKM. The length of the CDR3 is 16 residues.

The rearrangement uses TRBV28 and TRBJ2-1; D remains ambiguous. The length of the CDR3 is 16 residues. V shed 6 bases and J shed 0 bases, with 15 bases lying between them. The germline V gene encodes CDR1 MDHEN and CDR2 SYDVKM. The CDR3 nucleotides are TGTGCCAGCAGCGGGTCTCAGGTGAGCTCCTACAATGAGCAGTTCTTC. It encodes CASSGSQVSSYNEQFF.

CDR3: CASSPRSGPSAAGELFF. The CDR3 DNA is TGTGCCAGCAGCCCCCGCTCAGGACCTAGTGCGGCCGGGGAGCTGTTTTTT. The chain carries TRBV3-1 (or the pseudogene TRBV3-2) and TRBJ2-2; D uncertain. V was cut by 4 bases and J by 6 bases, with 21 bases left in between. The germline V gene encodes CDR1 LGHDT and CDR2 YNNKEL (reference sequence). The CDR3 sequence is 17 residues long.

The DNA for the CDR3 is TGCGCCAGCAGCCAAACTAGTTTAGGCTACAATGAGCAGTTCTTC. Protein product: CASSQTSLGYNEQFF. This chain links TRBV4-3 with TRBJ2-1, with D perhaps matching TRBD2 (5 bases). V lost 2 bases and J lost 3, with 11 bases in between. Germline V lookup: CDR1 LGHNA, CDR2 YSLEER. This CDR3 region has 15 residues.

This chain links TRBV5-6 with TRBJ2-6; weak D call: TRBD1 (6 bases). V lost 3 bases and J 1 base, leaving 17 bases between the germline ends. The CDR3 sequence is 18 residues long. Looked up from germline, CDR1 is SGHDT and CDR2 is YYEEEE. The CDR3 nucleotides are TGTGCCAGCAGCTGGGTACAGGGCCGTTTATCTGGGGCCAACGTCCTGACTTTC. Residues: CASSWVQGRLSGANVLTF.